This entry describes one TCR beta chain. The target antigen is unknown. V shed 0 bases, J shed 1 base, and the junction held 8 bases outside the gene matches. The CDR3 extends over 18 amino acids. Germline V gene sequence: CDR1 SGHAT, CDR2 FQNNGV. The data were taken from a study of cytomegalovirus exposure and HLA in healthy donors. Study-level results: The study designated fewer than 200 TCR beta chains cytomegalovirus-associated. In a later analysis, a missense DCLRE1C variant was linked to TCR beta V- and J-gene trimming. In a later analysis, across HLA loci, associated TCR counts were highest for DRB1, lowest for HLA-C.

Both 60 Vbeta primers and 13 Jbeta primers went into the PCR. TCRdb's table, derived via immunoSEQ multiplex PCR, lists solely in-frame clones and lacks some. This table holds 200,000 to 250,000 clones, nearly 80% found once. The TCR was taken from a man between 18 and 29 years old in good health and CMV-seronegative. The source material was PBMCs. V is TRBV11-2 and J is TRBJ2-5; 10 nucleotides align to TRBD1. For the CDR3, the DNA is TGTGCCAGCAGCTTAGAGATGCGGACAGGGGGGTTCCAAGAGACCCAGTACTTC. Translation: CASSLEMRTGGFQETQYF.